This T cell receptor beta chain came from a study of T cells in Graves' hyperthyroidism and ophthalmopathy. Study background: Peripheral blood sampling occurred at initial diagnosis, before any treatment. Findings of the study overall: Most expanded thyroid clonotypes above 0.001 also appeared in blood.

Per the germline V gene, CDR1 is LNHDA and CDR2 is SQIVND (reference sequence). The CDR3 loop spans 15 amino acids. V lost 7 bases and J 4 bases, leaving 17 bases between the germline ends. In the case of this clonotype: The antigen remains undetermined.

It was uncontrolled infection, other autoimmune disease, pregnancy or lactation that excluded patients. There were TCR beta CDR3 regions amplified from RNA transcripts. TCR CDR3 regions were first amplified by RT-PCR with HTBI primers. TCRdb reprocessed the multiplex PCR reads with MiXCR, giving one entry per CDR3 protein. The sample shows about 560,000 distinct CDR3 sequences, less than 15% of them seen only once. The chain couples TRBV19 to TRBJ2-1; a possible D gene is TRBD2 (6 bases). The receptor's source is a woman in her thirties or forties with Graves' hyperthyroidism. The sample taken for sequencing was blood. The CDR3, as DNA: TGTGCCAGTAACCCAGGGCGGGGAAGGTACAATGAGCAGTTCTTC. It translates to CASNPGRGRYNEQFF.